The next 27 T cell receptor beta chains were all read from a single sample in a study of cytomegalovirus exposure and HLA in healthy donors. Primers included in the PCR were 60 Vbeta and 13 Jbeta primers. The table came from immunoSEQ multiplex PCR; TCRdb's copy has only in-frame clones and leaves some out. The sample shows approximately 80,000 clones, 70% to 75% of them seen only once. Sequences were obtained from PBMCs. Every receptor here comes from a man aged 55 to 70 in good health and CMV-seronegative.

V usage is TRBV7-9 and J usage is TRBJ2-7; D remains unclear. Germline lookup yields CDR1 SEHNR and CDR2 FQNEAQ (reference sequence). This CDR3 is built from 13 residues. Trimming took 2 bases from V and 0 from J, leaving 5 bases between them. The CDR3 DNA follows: TGTGCCAGCAGCTTACCCTCCTCCTACGAGCAGTACTTC. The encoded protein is CASSLPSSYEQYF.

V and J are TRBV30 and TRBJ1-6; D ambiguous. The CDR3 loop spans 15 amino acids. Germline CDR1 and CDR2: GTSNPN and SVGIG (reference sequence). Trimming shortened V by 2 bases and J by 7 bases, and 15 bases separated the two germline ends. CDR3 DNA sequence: TGTGCCTGGAGTCCACCCTGGAGTTTAAATTCACCCCTCCACTTT. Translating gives CAWSPPWSLNSPLHF.

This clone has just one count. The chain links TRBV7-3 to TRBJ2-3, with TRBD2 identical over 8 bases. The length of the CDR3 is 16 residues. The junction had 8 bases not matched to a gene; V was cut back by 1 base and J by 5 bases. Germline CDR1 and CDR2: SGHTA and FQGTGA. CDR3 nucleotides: TGTGCCAGCAGCTTAATAGGGGGACTAGGTATAGATACGCAGTATTTT. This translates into CASSLIGGLGIDTQYF.

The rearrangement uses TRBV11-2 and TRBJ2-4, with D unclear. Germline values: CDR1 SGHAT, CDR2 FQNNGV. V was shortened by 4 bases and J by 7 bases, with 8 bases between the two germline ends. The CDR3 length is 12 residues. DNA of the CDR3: TGTGCCAGCAGCTCCTCAGTTAACATTCAGTACTTC. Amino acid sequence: CASSSSVNIQYF. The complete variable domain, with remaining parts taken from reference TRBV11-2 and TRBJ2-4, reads EAGVAQSPRYKIIEKRQSVAFWCNPISGHATLYWYQQILGQGPKLLIQFQNNGVVDDSQLPKDRFSAERLKGVDSTLKIQPAKLEDSAVYLCASSSSVNIQYFGAGTRLSVL.

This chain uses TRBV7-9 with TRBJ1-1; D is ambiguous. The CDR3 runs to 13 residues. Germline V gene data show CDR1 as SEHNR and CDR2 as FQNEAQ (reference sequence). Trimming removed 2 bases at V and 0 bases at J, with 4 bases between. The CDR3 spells CASSLRLNTEAFF. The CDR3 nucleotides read TGTGCCAGCAGCTTACGGTTGAACACTGAAGCTTTCTTT.

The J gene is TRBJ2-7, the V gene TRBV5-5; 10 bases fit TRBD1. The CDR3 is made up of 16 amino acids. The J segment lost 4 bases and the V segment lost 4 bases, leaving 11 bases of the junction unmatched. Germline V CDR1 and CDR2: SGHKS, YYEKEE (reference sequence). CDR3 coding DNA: TGTGCCAGCAGCCCTACCGGGACAGGGGCCTTTTACGAGCAGTACTTC. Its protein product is CASSPTGTGAFYEQYF.

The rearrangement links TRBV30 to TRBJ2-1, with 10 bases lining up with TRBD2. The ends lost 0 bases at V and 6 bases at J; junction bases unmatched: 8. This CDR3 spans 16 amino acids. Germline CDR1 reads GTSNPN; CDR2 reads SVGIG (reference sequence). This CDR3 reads CAWSVEAGGPPNEQFF. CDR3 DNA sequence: TGTGCCTGGAGTGTTGAAGCGGGGGGGCCACCCAATGAGCAGTTCTTC.

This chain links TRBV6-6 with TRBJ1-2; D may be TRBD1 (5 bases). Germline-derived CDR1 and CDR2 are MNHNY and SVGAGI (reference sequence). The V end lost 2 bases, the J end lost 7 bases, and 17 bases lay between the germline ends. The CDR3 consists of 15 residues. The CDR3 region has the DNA TGTGCCAGCAGTTACGGCCCCACGCAGGGCGGTGGCTACACCTTC. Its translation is CASSYGPTQGGGYTF.

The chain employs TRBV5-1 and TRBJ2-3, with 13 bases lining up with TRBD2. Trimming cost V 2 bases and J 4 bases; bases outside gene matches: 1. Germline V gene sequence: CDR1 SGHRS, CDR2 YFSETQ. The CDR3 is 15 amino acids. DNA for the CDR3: TGCGCCAGCAGCTTCACTAGCGGGGGGGCAGATACGCAGTATTTT. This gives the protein CASSFTSGGADTQYF.

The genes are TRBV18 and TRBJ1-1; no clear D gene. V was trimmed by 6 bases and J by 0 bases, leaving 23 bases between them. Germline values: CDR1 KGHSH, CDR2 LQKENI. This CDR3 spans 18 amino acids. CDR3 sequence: CASSPYPRGRYLNTEAFF. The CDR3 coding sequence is TGTGCCAGCTCGCCCTACCCACGCGGGCGATACTTGAACACTGAAGCTTTCTTT. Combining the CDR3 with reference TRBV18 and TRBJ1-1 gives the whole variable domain NAGVMQNPRHLVRRRGQEARLRCSPMKGHSHVYWYRQLPEEGLKFMVYLQKENIIDESGMPKERFSAEFPKEGPSILRIQQVVRGDSAAYFCASSPYPRGRYLNTEAFFGQGTRLTVV.

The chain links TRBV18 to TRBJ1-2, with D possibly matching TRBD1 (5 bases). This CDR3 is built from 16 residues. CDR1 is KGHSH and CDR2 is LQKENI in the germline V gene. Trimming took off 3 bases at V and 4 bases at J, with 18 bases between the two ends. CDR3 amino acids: CASSPGRGAAGYGYTF. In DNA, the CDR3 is TGTGCCAGCTCACCCGGACGTGGGGCAGCAGGCTATGGCTACACCTTC.

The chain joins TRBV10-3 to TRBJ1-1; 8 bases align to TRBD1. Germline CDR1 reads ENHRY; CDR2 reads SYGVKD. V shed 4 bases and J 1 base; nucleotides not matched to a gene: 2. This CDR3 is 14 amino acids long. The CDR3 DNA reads TGTGCCATCAGTGGAGGGACAGGGAACACTGAAGCTTTCTTT. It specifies CAISGGTGNTEAFF.

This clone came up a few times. CDR3 sequence: CASSVVGSGGSDTQYF. CDR3 nucleotides: TGTGCCAGCAGCGTAGTGGGTAGCGGGGGATCAGATACGCAGTATTTT. The chain uses TRBV9 and TRBJ2-3, with TRBD2 identical over 9 bases. CDR1 and CDR2 (germline): SGDLS, YYNGEE. V was pared by 0 bases and J by 4 bases, with 6 bases of the junction left unmatched. The CDR3 length is 16 residues.

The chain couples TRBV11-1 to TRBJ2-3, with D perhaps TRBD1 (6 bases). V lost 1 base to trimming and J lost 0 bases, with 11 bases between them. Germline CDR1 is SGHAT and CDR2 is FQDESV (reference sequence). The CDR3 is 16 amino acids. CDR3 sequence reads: CASSLDLTGSTDTQYF. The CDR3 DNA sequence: TGTGCCAGCAGCTTAGATTTGACAGGAAGCACAGATACGCAGTATTTT. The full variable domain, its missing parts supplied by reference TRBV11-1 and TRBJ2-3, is EAEVAQSPRYKITEKSQAVAFWCDPISGHATLYWYRQILGQGPELLVQFQDESVVDDSQLPKDRFSAERLKGVDSTLKIQPAELGDSAMYLCASSLDLTGSTDTQYFGPGTRLTVL.

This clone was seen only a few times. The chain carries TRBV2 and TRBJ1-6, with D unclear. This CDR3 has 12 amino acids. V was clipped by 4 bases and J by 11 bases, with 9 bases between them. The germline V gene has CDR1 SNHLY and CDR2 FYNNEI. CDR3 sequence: CASSVGETPLHF. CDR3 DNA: TGTGCCAGCAGTGTTGGGGAGACACCCCTCCACTTT.

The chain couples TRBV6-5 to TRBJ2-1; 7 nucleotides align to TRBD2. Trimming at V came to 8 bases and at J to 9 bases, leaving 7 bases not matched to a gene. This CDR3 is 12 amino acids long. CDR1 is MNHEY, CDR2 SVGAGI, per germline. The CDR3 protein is CASLRWGGEQFF. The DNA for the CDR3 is TGTGCCAGCCTCCGCTGGGGGGGTGAGCAGTTCTTC.

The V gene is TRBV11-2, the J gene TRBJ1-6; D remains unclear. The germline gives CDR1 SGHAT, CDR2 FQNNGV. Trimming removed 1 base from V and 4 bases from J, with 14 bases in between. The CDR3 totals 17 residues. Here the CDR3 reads CASSLGFSSDYNSPLHF. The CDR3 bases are TGTGCCAGCAGCTTAGGGTTCTCAAGCGATTATAATTCACCCCTCCACTTT.

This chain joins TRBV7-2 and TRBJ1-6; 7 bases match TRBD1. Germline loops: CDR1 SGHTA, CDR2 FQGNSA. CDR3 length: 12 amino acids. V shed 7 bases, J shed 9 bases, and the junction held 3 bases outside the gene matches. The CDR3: CASTPGGSPLHF. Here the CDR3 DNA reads TGTGCCAGCACCCCAGGGGGTTCACCCCTCCACTTT.

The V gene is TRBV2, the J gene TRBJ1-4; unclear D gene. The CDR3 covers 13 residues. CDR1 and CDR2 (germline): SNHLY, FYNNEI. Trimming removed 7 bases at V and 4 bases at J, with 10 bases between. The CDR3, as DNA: TGTGCCAGCAAGACGGGAGGTAATGAAAAACTGTTTTTT. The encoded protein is CASKTGGNEKLFF. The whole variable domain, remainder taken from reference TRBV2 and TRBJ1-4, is EPEVTQTPSHQVTQMGQEVILRCVPISNHLYFYWYRQILGQKVEFLVSFYNNEISEKSEIFDDQFSVERPDGSNFTLKIRSTKLEDSAMYFCASKTGGNEKLFFGSGTQLSVL.

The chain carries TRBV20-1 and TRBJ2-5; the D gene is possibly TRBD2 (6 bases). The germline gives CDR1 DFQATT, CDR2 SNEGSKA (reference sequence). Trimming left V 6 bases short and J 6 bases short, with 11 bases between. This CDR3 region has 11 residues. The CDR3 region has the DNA TGCAGTGCGCGACTAGTCCAGACCCAGTACTTC. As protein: CSARLVQTQYF.

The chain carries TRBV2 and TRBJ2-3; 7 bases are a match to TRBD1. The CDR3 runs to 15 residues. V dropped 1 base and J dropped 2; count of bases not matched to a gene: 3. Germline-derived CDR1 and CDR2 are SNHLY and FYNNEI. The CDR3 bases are TGTGCCAGCAGTGAAGAGGGGGCTGCCACAGATACGCAGTATTTT. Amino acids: CASSEEGAATDTQYF.

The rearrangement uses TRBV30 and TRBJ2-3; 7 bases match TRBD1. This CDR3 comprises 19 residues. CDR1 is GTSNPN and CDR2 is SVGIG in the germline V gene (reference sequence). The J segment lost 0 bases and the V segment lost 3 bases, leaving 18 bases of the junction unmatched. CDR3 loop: CAWSLPGQSAETSTDTQYF. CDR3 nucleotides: TGTGCCTGGAGCCTCCCGGGACAGTCAGCAGAAACTAGCACAGATACGCAGTATTTT.

The CDR3 DNA sequence: TGTGCCAGCAACCGGGACAGGGGTAGTACTGAAGCTTTCTTT. This sequence encodes CASNRDRGSTEAFF. The chain couples TRBV7-8 to TRBJ1-1; 10 bases match TRBD1. V gave up 7 bases and J gave up 5 bases; unmatched junction bases: 7. The germline gives CDR1 SGHVS, CDR2 FQNEAQ. The CDR3 is 14 residues long.

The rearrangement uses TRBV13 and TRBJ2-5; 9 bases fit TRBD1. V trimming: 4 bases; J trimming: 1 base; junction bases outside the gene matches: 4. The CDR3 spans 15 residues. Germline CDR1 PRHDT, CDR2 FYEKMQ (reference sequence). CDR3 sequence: CASSSRDRVQETQYF. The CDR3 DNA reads TGTGCCAGCAGCTCCCGGGACAGGGTCCAAGAGACCCAGTACTTC. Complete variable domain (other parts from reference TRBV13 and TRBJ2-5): AAGVIQSPRHLIKEKRETATLKCYPIPRHDTVYWYQQGPGQDPQFLISFYEKMQSDKGSIPDRFSAQQFSDYHSELNMSSLELGDSALYFCASSSRDRVQETQYFGPGTRLLVL.

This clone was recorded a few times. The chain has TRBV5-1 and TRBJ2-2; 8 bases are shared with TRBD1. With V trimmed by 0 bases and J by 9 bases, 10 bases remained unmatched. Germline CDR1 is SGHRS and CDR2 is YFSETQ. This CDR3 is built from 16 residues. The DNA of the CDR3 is TGCGCCAGCAGCTTGGGAACCGGACAGGGTGGTCGGGAGCTGTTTTTT. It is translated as CASSLGTGQGGRELFF.

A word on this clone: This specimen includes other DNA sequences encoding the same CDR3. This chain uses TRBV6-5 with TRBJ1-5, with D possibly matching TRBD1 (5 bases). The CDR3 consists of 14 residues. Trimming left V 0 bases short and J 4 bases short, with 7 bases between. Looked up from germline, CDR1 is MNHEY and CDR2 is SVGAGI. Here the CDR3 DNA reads TGTGCCAGCAGTTACTCGGGGGGAAATCAGCCCCAGCATTTT. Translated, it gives CASSYSGGNQPQHF.

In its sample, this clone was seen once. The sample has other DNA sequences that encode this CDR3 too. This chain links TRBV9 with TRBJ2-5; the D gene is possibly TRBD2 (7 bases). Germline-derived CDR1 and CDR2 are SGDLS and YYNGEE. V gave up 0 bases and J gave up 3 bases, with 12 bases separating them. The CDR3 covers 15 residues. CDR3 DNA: TGTGCCAGCAGCGTAGAGGGGGGGGGCGAAGAGACCCAGTACTTC. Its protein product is CASSVEGGGEETQYF. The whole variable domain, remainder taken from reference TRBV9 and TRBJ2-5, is DSGVTQTPKHLITATGQRVTLRCSPRSGDLSVYWYQQSLDQGLQFLIQYYNGEERAKGNILERFSAQQFPDLHSELNLSSLELGDSALYFCASSVEGGGEETQYFGPGTRLLVL.